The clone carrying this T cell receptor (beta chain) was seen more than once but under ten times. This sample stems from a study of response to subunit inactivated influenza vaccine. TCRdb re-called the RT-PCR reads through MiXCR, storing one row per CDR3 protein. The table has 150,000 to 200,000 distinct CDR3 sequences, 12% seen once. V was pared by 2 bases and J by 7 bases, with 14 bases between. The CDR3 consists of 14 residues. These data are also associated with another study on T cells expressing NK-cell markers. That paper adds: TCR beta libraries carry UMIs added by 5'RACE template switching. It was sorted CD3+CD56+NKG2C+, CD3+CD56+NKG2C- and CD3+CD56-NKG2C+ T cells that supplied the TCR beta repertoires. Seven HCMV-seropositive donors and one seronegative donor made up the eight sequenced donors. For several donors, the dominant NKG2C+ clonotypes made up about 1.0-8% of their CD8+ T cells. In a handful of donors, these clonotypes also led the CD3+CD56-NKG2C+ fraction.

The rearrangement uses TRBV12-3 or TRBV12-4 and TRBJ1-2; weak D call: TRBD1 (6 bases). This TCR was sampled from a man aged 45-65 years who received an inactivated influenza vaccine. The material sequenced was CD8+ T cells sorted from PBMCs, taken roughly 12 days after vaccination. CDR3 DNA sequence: TGTGCCAGCAGTTTAAGGGGGGCAGACTTTGGCTACACCTTC. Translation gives CASSLRGADFGYTF.